A selection of T cell receptor beta chains follows, all from one sample in a study of T cell changes during pregnancy in multiple sclerosis. TCRdb's copy holds only in-frame clones and misses some; the assay was immunoSEQ multiplex PCR. The sample records approximately 88,000 clones, roughly 93% being singletons. The sample here was peripheral blood, taken in the first trimester of pregnancy. All receptors derive from a female donor with multiple sclerosis, enrolled in a pregnancy study. Each CDR3 is given with its conserved first and last residue. A D gene is named only where the DNA matches it firmly. Clone size is stated in some rows and not others, as once, few, many or a class when expanded.

CDR3 DNA,CDR3 protein,J gene,clone size,V gene,D gene
TGTGCCAGTAGTATCTTAGGGACTACTAATGAAAAACTGTTTTTT,CASSILGTTNEKLFF,TRBJ1-4,-,TRBV19,-
TGTGCCAGTAGTATTTCCGGGTCGGACAGGGTTGGCTACACCTTC,CASSISGSDRVGYTF,TRBJ1-2,-,TRBV19,TRBD1
TGTGCCACCAGCCGGCTCCCAGCGATTTCCCCCACAGATACGCAGTATTTT,CATSRLPAISPTDTQYF,TRBJ2-3,-,TRBV15,-
TGTGCCAGCAGTTATTCTTATAGCAATCAGCCCCAGCATTTT,CASSYSYSNQPQHF,TRBJ1-5,once,TRBV6-5,-
TGTGCCAGCAGCGGATGGACTAGCGGGGGACCCCTTGAGCAGTTCTTC,CASSGWTSGGPLEQFF,TRBJ2-1,-,TRBV13,TRBD2
TGTGCCAGCAGCCTCGGACAGTATCAGCCCCAGCATTTT,CASSLGQYQPQHF,TRBJ1-5,-,TRBV6-5,-
TGTGCCAGCAGCTCCAATACAGGGGGCACTGAAGCTTTCTTT,CASSSNTGGTEAFF,TRBJ1-1,-,TRBV7-9,TRBD1
TGTGCCAGCTCACCCCGGGACTACAACACCGGGGAGCTGTTTTTT,CASSPRDYNTGELFF,TRBJ2-2,-,TRBV18,TRBD2
TGTGCCAGCAGCCGTCGAGGTGGGTACGAGCAGTACTTC,CASSRRGGYEQYF,TRBJ2-7,-,TRBV14,-
TGTGCCTGTCCCTCCAGGGGGCGCGTTTTCTTT,CACPSRGRVFF,TRBJ1-1,-,TRBV30,TRBD1
TGTGCCAGCAGCCCAGGACAGGGGGAATACAATGAGCAGTTCTTC,CASSPGQGEYNEQFF,TRBJ2-1,-,TRBV7-9,TRBD1
TGTGCCAGCAGTTTTGGACTAGCCTACGAGCAGTACTTC,CASSFGLAYEQYF,TRBJ2-7,-,TRBV27,TRBD2
TGTGCCAGTAGTATAGGGGCGGGGCAGTTCTTC,CASSIGAGQFF,TRBJ2-1,-,TRBV19,-
TGTGCCAGCAGACCCGGGACAGGGGTCACCGGGGAGCTGTTTTTT,CASRPGTGVTGELFF,TRBJ2-2,once,TRBV6-1,TRBD1
TGTGCCAGCAGCTTGGAGGCAGCGTCCTACGAGCAGTACTTC,CASSLEAASYEQYF,TRBJ2-7,-,TRBV5-4,-
TGTGCCAGTAGTACTCGACAGGGGGCGGGGGAAGATACGCAGTATTTT,CASSTRQGAGEDTQYF,TRBJ2-3,-,TRBV19,TRBD1
TGTGCCAGCAGCTCCTCGTGGGAACGGGGCACTGAAGCTTTCTTT,CASSSSWERGTEAFF,TRBJ1-1,-,TRBV7-9,-
TGTGCCAGCTCACCTACTAGCGGGGGGGCACATGAGCAGTTCTTC,CASSPTSGGAHEQFF,TRBJ2-1,once,TRBV18,TRBD2
TGTGCCAGCAGCGTAGGTGTCGGGGGATACGAACGGACCGGGGAGCTGTTTTTT,CASSVGVGGYERTGELFF,TRBJ2-2,-,TRBV9,-
TGTGCCAGCAGACTTCCTGGAGGGGGCAACACTGAAGCTTTCTTT,CASRLPGGGNTEAFF,TRBJ1-1,-,TRBV6-6,TRBD1
TGTGCCAGCAGGTATAACAGGGGTCAGACAGATACGCAGTATTTT,CASRYNRGQTDTQYF,TRBJ2-3,-,TRBV2,TRBD1
TGTGCCAGCAGCCTGACAGGGGGGAGCTCCTACGAGCAGTACTTC,CASSLTGGSSYEQYF,TRBJ2-7,-,TRBV6-6,TRBD1
TGCGCCAGCAGCCTCGGCCTACAGGGACGCTACAATGAGCAGTTCTTC,CASSLGLQGRYNEQFF,TRBJ2-1,-,TRBV4-1,-
TGTGCCAGCTCACCACGTACCGGGACAGCAAGCACCGAGCAGTACTTC,CASSPRTGTASTEQYF,TRBJ2-7,-,TRBV18,TRBD1
TGTGCCAGCAGCTCTGGGGGGACTGAGCAGTTCTTC,CASSSGGTEQFF,TRBJ2-1,-,TRBV7-3,-
TGTGCCAGCACCGAGACAGCTAACTATGGCTACACCTTC,CASTETANYGYTF,TRBJ1-2,-,TRBV5-6,-
TGTGCCAGCAGCGACAGCTATAATTCACCCCTCCACTTT,CASSDSYNSPLHF,TRBJ1-6,-,TRBV5-6,-
TGTGCCAGCCTCGAGGCGAGGGATACGCAGTATTTT,CASLEARDTQYF,TRBJ2-3,-,TRBV6-1,-
TGTGCCACCAGCAGAGATCCGGGTTCAACCTACGAGCAGTACTTC,CATSRDPGSTYEQYF,TRBJ2-7,-,TRBV15,-
TGTGCCAGCAGCTTGGCCCAGGGACTAGCGGGGGGGCCGGAGACCCAGTACTTC,CASSLAQGLAGGPETQYF,TRBJ2-5,-,TRBV5-4,TRBD2
TGTGCCAGCAGCTTACGATCCTCTCCCAGCTATGGCTACACCTTC,CASSLRSSPSYGYTF,TRBJ1-2,-,TRBV11-2,-
TGTGCCAGCAGTGAGAGTTACCGCCATCAGCCCCAGCATTTT,CASSESYRHQPQHF,TRBJ1-5,-,TRBV27,-
TGTGCCAGCAGAACGTTAGCGGGGGGGCCTACCGGGGAGCTGTTTTTT,CASRTLAGGPTGELFF,TRBJ2-2,-,TRBV11-2,TRBD2
TGCGCCAGCAGCCAAGAACACAGGACCTACGAGCAGTACTTC,CASSQEHRTYEQYF,TRBJ2-7,-,TRBV4-1,-
TGTGCCAGCAGCCCTCGAGTTAGGGAGCTGTTTTTT,CASSPRVRELFF,TRBJ2-2,-,TRBV6-1,-
TGTGCCAGCACCTTATCCTCGGGACAGGTCTACGAGCAGTACTTC,CASTLSSGQVYEQYF,TRBJ2-7,-,TRBV7-6,TRBD1
TGTGCCAGCAGCTTAGCCCCCGCCAGCTCCTACAATGAGCAGTTCTTC,CASSLAPASSYNEQFF,TRBJ2-1,-,TRBV7-2,-
TGTGCCAGCAGCCCCGGGACAGTGAACACTGAAGCTTTCTTT,CASSPGTVNTEAFF,TRBJ1-1,-,TRBV7-3,TRBD1
TGTGCCAGCAGTCCTGACAGGGGGCTAGTCTATGGCTACACCTTC,CASSPDRGLVYGYTF,TRBJ1-2,-,TRBV2,TRBD1
TGTGCCAGCAGCCAAGCTGGGGTGGGGGGTCAGTACTTC,CASSQAGVGGQYF,TRBJ2-7,-,TRBV14,-
TGCGCCAGCAGAGACGGGGACACCGGGGAGCTGTTTTTT,CASRDGDTGELFF,TRBJ2-2,-,TRBV5-1,-
TGTGCCAGCAGCTCTCCGGGACTAGCGGGGGCCCTTAAAAGCACAGATACGCAGTATTTT,CASSSPGLAGALKSTDTQYF,TRBJ2-3,few,TRBV7-6,TRBD2
TGTGCCAGCAGCTTCACAGGGGATCCAGGAAACACCATATATTTT,CASSFTGDPGNTIYF,TRBJ1-3,once,TRBV5-4,TRBD1
TGTGCCAGCAGTCAGGGGGCTTGGGACGAGCAGTACTTC,CASSQGAWDEQYF,TRBJ2-7,-,TRBV27,TRBD1
TGTGCCAGCAGACATAACAGGGGACAAATCACAGATACGCAGTATTTT,CASRHNRGQITDTQYF,TRBJ2-3,-,TRBV5-8,TRBD1
TGCGCCAGCAGCCAAGATTGGTCGACAGGGCATGGCTACACCTTC,CASSQDWSTGHGYTF,TRBJ1-2,-,TRBV4-1,TRBD1
TGCGCCAGCGGTCCCCCAGGGGGCCGGCGGCAAACAGAGGAGCTGTTTTTT,CASGPPGGRRQTEELFF,TRBJ2-2,once,TRBV4-1,TRBD1
TGTGCCAGCAGCCGCGACAGGGTCGACGGCTACACCTTC,CASSRDRVDGYTF,TRBJ1-2,-,TRBV9,TRBD1
TGCAGCGTCGCTTCCGGGACAGGGGATAGCAATGAGCAGTTCTTC,CSVASGTGDSNEQFF,TRBJ2-1,-,TRBV29-1,TRBD1
TGCGCCAGCAGGAGGTGGATATCCCAGAATTCCTACAATGAGCAGTTCTTC,CASRRWISQNSYNEQFF,TRBJ2-1,-,TRBV10-2,-
TGTGCCAGCAGCGGATCCGCGACAAGAGACACCGGGGAGCTGTTTTTT,CASSGSATRDTGELFF,TRBJ2-2,-,TRBV9,-